In its sample, the clone carrying this T cell receptor (beta chain) was seen once. This entry comes from a study of blood T cell repertoires in COVID-19. Across the whole study: The origin of the acute and convalescent COVID-19 samples was the United States, Italy and Spain.

Some clones are missing from TCRdb's copy, which holds only in-frame ones; the method was immunoSEQ multiplex PCR. This sample carries 60,000 to 70,000 clones, approximately 83% of them seen once, and the ten largest clones take 1.4%. Germline V gene sequence: CDR1 MNHEY, CDR2 SVGEGT. The CDR3 consists of 16 residues. Trimming removed 4 bases from V and 1 base from J; junction bases left unmatched: 3. Sequenced material: peripheral blood. This rearrangement joins TRBV6-2 or TRBV6-3 to TRBJ2-2, with TRBD1 matching over 10 bases. This clonotype was sampled from a woman aged 55-75 years with acute or convalescent COVID-19. The CDR3 loop reads CASSSRDRGNTGELFF. DNA of the CDR3: TGTGCCAGCAGTTCCCGGGACAGGGGGAACACCGGGGAGCTGTTTTTT.